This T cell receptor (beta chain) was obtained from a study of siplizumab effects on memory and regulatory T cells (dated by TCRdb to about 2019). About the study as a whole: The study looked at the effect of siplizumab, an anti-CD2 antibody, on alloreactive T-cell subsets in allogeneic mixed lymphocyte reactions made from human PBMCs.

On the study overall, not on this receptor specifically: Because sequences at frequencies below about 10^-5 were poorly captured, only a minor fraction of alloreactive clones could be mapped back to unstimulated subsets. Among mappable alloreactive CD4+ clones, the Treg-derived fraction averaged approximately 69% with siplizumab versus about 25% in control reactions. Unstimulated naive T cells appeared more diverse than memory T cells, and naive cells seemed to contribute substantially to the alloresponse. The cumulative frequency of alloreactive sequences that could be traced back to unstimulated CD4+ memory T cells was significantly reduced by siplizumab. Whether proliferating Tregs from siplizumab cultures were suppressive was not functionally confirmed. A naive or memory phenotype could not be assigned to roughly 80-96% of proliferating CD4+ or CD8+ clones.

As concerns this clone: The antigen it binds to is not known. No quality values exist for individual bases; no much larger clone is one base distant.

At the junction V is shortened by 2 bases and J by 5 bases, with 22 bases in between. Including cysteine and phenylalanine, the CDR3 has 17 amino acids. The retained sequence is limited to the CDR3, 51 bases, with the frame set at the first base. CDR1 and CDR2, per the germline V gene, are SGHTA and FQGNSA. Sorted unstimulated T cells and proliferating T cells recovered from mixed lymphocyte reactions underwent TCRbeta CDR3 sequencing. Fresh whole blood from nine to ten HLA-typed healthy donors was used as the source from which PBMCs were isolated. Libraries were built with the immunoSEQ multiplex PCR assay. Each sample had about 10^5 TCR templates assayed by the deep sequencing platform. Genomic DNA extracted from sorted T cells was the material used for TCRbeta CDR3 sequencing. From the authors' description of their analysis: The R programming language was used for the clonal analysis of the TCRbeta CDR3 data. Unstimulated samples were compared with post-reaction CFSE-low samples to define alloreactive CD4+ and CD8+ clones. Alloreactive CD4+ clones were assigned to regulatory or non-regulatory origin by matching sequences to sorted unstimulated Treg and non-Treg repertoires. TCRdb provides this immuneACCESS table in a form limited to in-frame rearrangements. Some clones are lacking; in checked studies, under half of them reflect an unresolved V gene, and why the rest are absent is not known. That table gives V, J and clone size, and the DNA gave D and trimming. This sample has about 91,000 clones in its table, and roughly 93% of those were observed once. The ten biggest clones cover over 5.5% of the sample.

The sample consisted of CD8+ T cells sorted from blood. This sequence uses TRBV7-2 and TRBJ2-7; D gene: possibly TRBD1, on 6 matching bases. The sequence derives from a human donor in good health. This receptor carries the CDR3 CASSLTSPTGQINEQYF. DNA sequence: TGTGCCAGCAGCTTAACGAGCCCGACCGGACAGATCAACGAGCAGTACTTC.